A selection of T cell receptor beta chains follows, all from one sample in a study of Graves' ophthalmopathy and Graves' hyperthyroidism. TCRdb fed the multiplex PCR reads into MiXCR, producing one record per CDR3 protein. The sample comprises about 700,000 distinct CDR3 sequences, about 41% of which are singletons, and 3% to 3.5% rests with the top ten. The sequenced sample was peripheral blood. These receptors all stem from an adult man with Graves' ophthalmopathy. Each CDR3 is given with its conserved first and last residue. D genes are given only for firm matches. Clone size is not always given. Where it is, it says once, few, many or a class for expanded clones.

-	TRBV15	-	TRBJ1-3	CATSTTGRGRNGNTIYF	TGTGCCACCAGCACAACTGGCAGGGGTAGAAACGGAAACACCATATATTTT
many	TRBV13	-	TRBJ2-7	CASSLKWKTYEQYF	TGTGCCAGCAGCTTAAAGTGGAAAACCTACGAGCAGTACTTC
many	TRBV15	-	TRBJ2-5	CATSRAQGQWQETQYF	TGTGCCACCAGCAGAGCCCAAGGACAGTGGCAAGAGACCCAGTACTTC
many	TRBV5-1	-	TRBJ1-3	CASSPNSGNTIYF	TGTGCCAGTAGTCCGAACTCTGGAAACACCATATATTTT
-	TRBV10-3	-	TRBJ1-2	CAISESEGPGHGYTF	TGTGCCATCAGTGAGTCGGAAGGGCCAGGCCACGGCTACACCTTC
-	TRBV7-6	TRBD1	TRBJ1-6	CASSSQPQGQNNSPLHF	TGTGCCAGCAGCTCGCAGCCCCAGGGACAGAATAATTCACCCCTCCACTTT
many	TRBV3-1	TRBD1	TRBJ1-5	CASSETGLSNQPQHF	TGTGCCAGCAGCGAGACAGGGCTAAGCAATCAGCCCCAGCATTTT
few	TRBV2	TRBD1	TRBJ2-7	CASSYSPGTGGDEQYF	TGTGCCAGCAGTTACTCGCCCGGGACAGGGGGCGACGAGCAGTACTTC
few	TRBV19	-	TRBJ2-7	CASSIVDGSYEQYF	TGTGCCAGTAGTATAGTCGACGGGAGCTACGAGCAGTACTTC
many	TRBV20-1	TRBD1	TRBJ1-1	CSAWTGGAGAFF	TGCAGTGCTTGGACAGGGGGCGCCGGTGCTTTCTTT
-	TRBV10-3	-	TRBJ2-5	CATRGSRKETQYF	TGTGCCACCAGAGGAAGTAGAAAAGAGACCCAGTACTTC
few	TRBV2	-	TRBJ2-5	CASSVRGMVETQYF	TGTGCCAGCAGTGTGAGGGGTATGGTAGAGACCCAGTACTTC
-	TRBV20-1	TRBD1	TRBJ2-7	CSAIGRGREQYF	TGCAGTGCTATTGGCAGGGGGCGAGAGCAGTACTTC
-	TRBV9	-	TRBJ1-4	CASSPPGDEKLFF	TGTGCCAGCTCACCGCCCGGGGACGAAAAACTGTTTTTT
-	TRBV25-1	-	TRBJ1-1	CASRRGRGTEAFF	TGTGCCAGCAGACGCGGACGGGGAACTGAAGCTTTCTTT
many	TRBV12-3/TRBV12-4	-	TRBJ1-4	CASSPRPATNEKLFF	TGTGCCAGCAGTCCACGGCCCGCAACTAATGAAAAACTGTTTTTT
-	TRBV12-3/TRBV12-4	-	TRBJ2-5	CASSASFKGKEETQYF	TGTGCCAGCAGTGCTTCATTTAAGGGGAAGGAAGAGACCCAGTACTTC
-	TRBV2	TRBD2	TRBJ2-3	CASRGGSTDTQYF	TGTGCCAGCAGGGGAGGGAGCACAGATACGCAGTATTTT
-	TRBV20-1	TRBD2	TRBJ2-7	CSARDGSGGNSYEQYF	TGCAGTGCTAGAGATGGTAGCGGGGGGAACTCCTACGAGCAGTACTTC
many	TRBV29-1	-	TRBJ2-7	CSVEGGQLEQYF	TGCAGCGTTGAGGGGGGACAACTCGAGCAGTACTTC
-	TRBV4-3	-	TRBJ2-7	CASSQVVTGSEQYF	TGCGCCAGCAGCCAAGTAGTAACGGGGTCCGAGCAGTACTTC
-	TRBV25-1	TRBD1	TRBJ2-5	CASSLLGQGVGETQYF	TGTGCCAGCTCCTTACTGGGGCAGGGGGTTGGAGAGACCCAGTACTTC
-	TRBV12-3/TRBV12-4	-	TRBJ1-5	CASSLGAHQPQHF	TGTGCCAGCAGTTTAGGCGCTCACCAGCCCCAGCATTTT
-	TRBV7-6	TRBD2	TRBJ2-7	CASSPVSVAGNYEQYF	TGTGCCAGCAGTCCCGTATCGGTAGCGGGGAACTACGAGCAGTACTTC
many	TRBV25-1	-	TRBJ1-5	CASDGGGLQPQHF	TGTGCCAGCGATGGGGGGGGTCTTCAGCCCCAGCATTTT
-	TRBV25-1	-	TRBJ1-4	CASVGGFGEKLFF	TGTGCCAGCGTCGGTGGGTTCGGTGAAAAACTGTTTTTT
many	TRBV19	-	TRBJ2-5	CASSIEVGSSTGETQYF	TGTGCCAGTAGTATCGAGGTCGGGAGCTCGACAGGAGAGACCCAGTACTTC
many	TRBV29-1	TRBD1	TRBJ1-1	CSVGRGNTEAFF	TGCAGCGTTGGCAGGGGGAATACTGAAGCTTTCTTT
many	TRBV15	-	TRBJ2-7	CATMRGVLGEQYF	TGTGCCACCATGAGGGGGGTGCTCGGCGAGCAGTACTTC
-	TRBV6-5	-	TRBJ1-1	CASSYGEATEAFF	TGTGCCAGCAGTTACGGGGAGGCCACTGAAGCTTTCTTT
-	TRBV20-1	TRBD1	TRBJ1-5	CSAHRTGGRGINPYSNQPQHF	TGCAGTGCCCATAGGACAGGGGGAAGGGGGATCAATCCTTATAGCAATCAGCCCCAGCATTTT